This TCR beta chain was profiled in a study of T-cell memory formation after mild COVID-19. TCRdb recomputed calls from the 5' RACE reads with MiXCR, one row per CDR3 protein. The data show more than 400,000 distinct CDR3 sequences, with over 15% seen just once and approximately 13% held by the top ten. The CDR3 has 18 amino acids. Germline lookup yields CDR1 SGHTA and CDR2 FQGNSA. J lost 6 bases, V lost 1 base, and 16 bases had no gene match. This rearrangement joins TRBV7-2 to TRBJ2-3; 7 bases line up with TRBD2. The specimen sequenced was PBMCs or a T cell subset sorted from them (not recorded which). This clonotype was sampled from an adult woman who had mild COVID-19 (a few samples of this study predate the infection). Cell type and time point are not known. The CDR3 sequence is CASSLVRLAVRKGDTQYF. Here the CDR3 DNA reads TGTGCCAGCAGCTTAGTACGGCTAGCGGTCCGAAAGGGGGATACGCAGTATTTT.